The 27 T cell receptor beta chains given below trace back to one sample, sequenced in a study of blood T cell repertoires in COVID-19. Sequencing was performed with immunoSEQ multiplex PCR; in TCRdb, only in-frame clones are kept and a portion is missing. The sample holds fewer than 80,000 clones, about nine tenths seen once. The sequencing input was peripheral blood. Receptor source: a man between 25 and 39 years old with acute or convalescent COVID-19.

The chain joins TRBV2 to TRBJ1-1; perhaps TRBD1 as D (6 bases). V was clipped by 7 bases and J by 1 base, with 13 bases between them. Germline V gene sequence: CDR1 SNHLY, CDR2 FYNNEI. The CDR3 covers 14 residues. The CDR3 region is CASTLGHTNTEAFF. The CDR3 DNA sequence: TGTGCCAGCACCTTGGGACACACGAACACTGAAGCTTTCTTT.

V usage is TRBV5-1 and J usage is TRBJ2-1; 9 bases agree with TRBD2. J gave up 2 bases and V 0 bases, and 3 bases lay outside the gene matches. The CDR3 runs 16 residues. Germline CDR1 reads SGHRS; CDR2 reads YFSETQ. CDR3 protein: CASSLVAGGPYNEQFF. CDR3 DNA: TGCGCCAGCAGCTTGGTGGCGGGAGGGCCCTACAATGAGCAGTTCTTC. Combining the CDR3 with reference TRBV5-1 and TRBJ2-1 gives the whole variable domain KAGVTQTPRYLIKTRGQQVTLSCSPISGHRSVSWYQQTPGQGLQFLFEYFSETQRNKGNFPGRFSGRQFSNSRSEMNVSTLELGDSALYLCASSLVAGGPYNEQFFGPGTRLTVL.

This chain links TRBV10-3 with TRBJ2-1, with TRBD2 matching over 11 bases. V lost 3 bases, J lost 8 bases, and 9 bases stayed unmatched. CDR1 and CDR2 from the germline V gene are ENHRY and SYGVKD. The CDR3 loop spans 16 amino acids. The DNA for the CDR3 is TGTGCCATCAGTGACCAAACTAGCGGGAGTTACTATGAGCAGTTCTTC. Its protein is CAISDQTSGSYYEQFF.

This clone was observed a handful of times. J is TRBJ1-5 and V is TRBV27; 7 bases line up with TRBD1. V was clipped by 6 bases and J by 2 bases; unmatched bases: 10. The germline CDR1 and CDR2 sequences are MNHEY and SMNVEV (reference sequence). There are 16 residues in the CDR3. CDR3 region: CASRGDDDRGNQPQHF. The DNA for the CDR3 is TGTGCCAGCAGGGGGGATGACGACAGGGGCAATCAGCCCCAGCATTTT.

This clone came up a few times. The J gene is TRBJ2-7, the V gene TRBV6-2 or TRBV6-3; TRBD2 might be the D (6 bases). The V gene's germline CDR1 is MNHEY and CDR2 SVGEGT. There are 13 residues in the CDR3. V was cut by 2 bases and J by 7 bases, with 12 bases left in between. The DNA for the CDR3 is TGTGCCAGCAGTTACCGGGACTTGGGAGAGCAGTACTTC. Protein: CASSYRDLGEQYF.

The V call is TRBV3-1 (or the pseudogene TRBV3-2), the J call TRBJ2-3; 11 bases match TRBD1. V was pared by 4 bases and J by 6 bases, with 6 bases of the junction left unmatched. CDR1 and CDR2 from the germline V gene are LGHDT and YNNKEL (reference sequence). The CDR3 is 15 residues long. The CDR3 sequence: CASSPGTGGFDTQYF. The CDR3 DNA follows: TGTGCCAGCAGCCCCGGGACAGGGGGTTTCGATACGCAGTATTTT.

This clone has more than one count but fewer than ten. The rearrangement joins TRBV6-2 or TRBV6-3 to TRBJ2-3; D is possibly TRBD1 (5 bases). The CDR3 sequence is 13 residues long. Trimming took 3 bases from V and 3 from J, leaving 7 bases between them. Germline CDR1 and CDR2: MNHEY and SVGEGT. The CDR3 DNA sequence: TGTGCCAGCAGTTATCAGGGAACAGATACGCAGTATTTT. Its translation: CASSYQGTDTQYF.

This chain connects TRBV7-9 to TRBJ1-5, with D tentatively TRBD1 (6 bases). The germline CDR1 and CDR2 sequences are SEHNR and FQNEAQ (reference sequence). With 5 bases removed from V and 5 bases from J, the gap between germline ends came to 10 bases. The CDR3 runs 13 residues. CDR3 sequence reads: CASSLGTYQPQHF. In nucleotides, the CDR3 is TGTGCCAGCAGCCTAGGGACATATCAGCCCCAGCATTTT.

The V gene is TRBV5-1, the J gene TRBJ1-5; TRBD1 agrees at 7 bases. This CDR3 comprises 19 residues. The junction had 20 bases not matched to a gene; V was cut back by 4 bases and J by 4 bases. Per germline, CDR1 SGHRS and CDR2 YFSETQ. The CDR3 region is CASSRSLPQGLVGNQPQHF. In DNA, the CDR3 is TGCGCCAGCAGCCGAAGCTTGCCACAGGGGCTGGTTGGGAATCAGCCCCAGCATTTT. Combining the CDR3 with reference TRBV5-1 and TRBJ1-5 gives the whole variable domain KAGVTQTPRYLIKTRGQQVTLSCSPISGHRSVSWYQQTPGQGLQFLFEYFSETQRNKGNFPGRFSGRQFSNSRSEMNVSTLELGDSALYLCASSRSLPQGLVGNQPQHFGDGTRLSIL.

V gene TRBV5-1 combines with J gene TRBJ2-7, with TRBD1 matching 7 bases. Germline assignment: CDR1 SGHRS and CDR2 YFSETQ. The J segment lost 3 bases and the V segment lost 3 bases, leaving 3 bases of the junction unmatched. This CDR3 is built from 13 residues. CDR3 sequence: CASSSRQGYEQYF. CDR3 DNA: TGCGCCAGCAGCTCCCGACAGGGCTACGAGCAGTACTTC.

The gene calls are TRBV19 and TRBJ1-4, with D maybe TRBD1 (5 bases). Germline CDR1 LNHDA, CDR2 SQIVND (reference sequence). The CDR3 totals 18 residues. The V and J ends lost 3 bases and 0 bases respectively, with 17 bases between them. This CDR3 reads CASSIGRAELATNEKLFF. The CDR3 DNA reads TGTGCCAGTAGTATCGGCAGGGCAGAGCTTGCAACTAATGAAAAACTGTTTTTT.

V and J are TRBV7-3 and TRBJ1-5; D unresolved. Trimming shortened V by 2 bases and J by 1 base, and 3 bases separated the two germline ends. This CDR3 is 13 amino acids long. Germline CDR1 reads SGHTA; CDR2 reads FQGTGA. CDR3: CASSLESNQPQHF. CDR3 in DNA: TGTGCCAGCAGCTTAGAGAGCAATCAGCCCCAGCATTTT.

The rearrangement links TRBV28 to TRBJ1-1, with D possibly being TRBD1 (5 bases). V dropped 6 bases and J dropped 4 bases, with 12 bases sitting between them. The CDR3 sequence is 13 residues long. Germline loops: CDR1 MDHEN, CDR2 SYDVKM. CDR3 bases: TGTGCCAGCAGGGGGCAGGGAGGCACTGAAGCTTTCTTT. This codes for CASRGQGGTEAFF.

The rearrangement uses TRBV7-9 and TRBJ1-3, with D maybe TRBD1 (6 bases). The CDR3 has 16 residues. Per germline, CDR1 SEHNR and CDR2 FQNEAQ (reference sequence). V was trimmed by 5 bases and J by 7 bases, leaving 21 bases between them. Here the CDR3 reads CASSPRLDRFENTIYF. The DNA of the CDR3 is TGTGCCAGCAGCCCCCGGCTAGACAGGTTTGAGAACACCATATATTTT.

This clone was found once. The chain's CDR3 is CASSSQGADHGEAFF. The CDR3, as DNA: TGCGCCAGCAGCTCTCAGGGGGCCGACCACGGGGAAGCTTTCTTT. The V call is TRBV5-1, the J call TRBJ1-1; 8 bases are a match to TRBD1. CDR3 length equals 15 residues. Germline V gene lookup returns CDR1 SGHRS and CDR2 YFSETQ. V lost 3 bases to trimming and J lost 8 bases; unmatched junction nucleotides: 12.

The gene calls are TRBV5-6 and TRBJ2-4, with a tentative D call TRBD1 (7 bases). In germline, CDR1 is SGHDT, CDR2 YYEEEE. V dropped 0 bases and J dropped 0 bases, with 16 bases sitting between them. CDR3 length: 18 amino acids. The DNA of the CDR3 is TGTGCCAGCAGCTTGGTCAGGCAGGGGGGTCTAGCCAAAAACATTCAGTACTTC. Encoded protein: CASSLVRQGGLAKNIQYF. Full variable domain (rest looked up from reference TRBV5-6 and TRBJ2-4): DAGVTQSPTHLIKTRGQQVTLRCSPKSGHDTVSWYQQALGQGPQFIFQYYEEEERQRGNFPDRFSGHQFPNYSSELNVNALLLGDSALYLCASSLVRQGGLAKNIQYFGAGTRLSVL.

This clone occurred a few times. This same CDR3 is encoded by further DNA sequences in the sample. The chain uses TRBV11-2 and TRBJ2-7; perhaps TRBD1 as D (5 bases). V lost 2 bases, J lost 0 bases, and 5 bases lay in between. This CDR3 region has 13 residues. From germline, CDR1 is SGHAT and CDR2 FQNNGV. As DNA, the CDR3 is TGTGCCAGCAGCTTAAGGGGCTCCTACGAGCAGTACTTC. Its protein product is CASSLRGSYEQYF.

This chain connects TRBV4-3 to TRBJ2-3; 10 bases agree with TRBD2. V shed 0 bases and J 8 bases; nucleotides not matched to a gene: 20. The CDR3 runs to 20 residues. Germline CDR1 is LGHNA and CDR2 is YSLEER. Written as DNA, the CDR3 is TGCGCCAGCAGCCAAGATCCAATGCCGATAGCTAGCGGGAGAGCAGGTACGCAGTATTTT. As protein: CASSQDPMPIASGRAGTQYF.

This chain links TRBV15 with TRBJ1-5; D gene uncertain. The CDR3 spans 15 residues. Trimming removed 0 bases from V and 5 bases from J, with 11 bases in between. Germline-derived CDR1 and CDR2 are LNHNV and YYDKDF (reference sequence). Here the CDR3 DNA reads TGTGCCACCAGCAGAGAGGCGCAGGATTATCAGCCCCAGCATTTT. It is translated as CATSREAQDYQPQHF. Using reference TRBV15 and TRBJ1-5 for the parts outside the CDR3, the full variable domain is DAMVIQNPRYQVTQFGKPVTLSCSQTLNHNVMYWYQQKSSQAPKLLFHYYDKDFNNEADTPDNFQSRRPNTSFCFLDIRSPGLGDTAMYLCATSREAQDYQPQHFGDGTRLSIL.

CDR3 protein: CASSSSLRTSGRAYEQYF. The CDR3 nucleotides read TGTGCCAGCAGTTCTTCATTGCGGACTAGCGGGAGGGCCTACGAGCAGTACTTC. This chain links TRBV5-4 with TRBJ2-7, with TRBD2 identical over 15 bases. This CDR3 is 18 amino acids long. Unmatched junction bases numbered 11, after V lost 5 bases and J lost 2 bases. Per the germline V gene, CDR1 is SGHNT and CDR2 is YYREEE (reference sequence).

This chain uses TRBV2 with TRBJ1-4; possibly TRBD1 for D (6 bases). This CDR3 region has 14 residues. CDR1 SNHLY and CDR2 FYNNEI come from the germline V gene. The V and J ends lost 10 bases and 10 bases respectively, with 22 bases between them. CDR3 bases: TGTGCCACCAACCAGGGACACCAATTGGGAAAACTGTTTTTT. This translates into CATNQGHQLGKLFF.

V usage is TRBV2 and J usage is TRBJ1-2, with D maybe TRBD1 (6 bases). The ends were cut back, 3 bases at V and 8 bases at J, with 13 bases in the middle. Germline V gene lookup returns CDR1 SNHLY and CDR2 FYNNEI. This CDR3 region has 13 residues. The CDR3 reads CASSEVRGDGYTF. CDR3 coding DNA: TGTGCCAGCAGTGAGGTCAGGGGTGACGGCTACACCTTC.

CDR3 DNA: TGCGCCAGCAGCCCTGACAGCAACTATGGCTACACCTTC. Its translation: CASSPDSNYGYTF. V gene TRBV5-1 combines with J gene TRBJ1-2, with a tentative D call TRBD1 (5 bases). CDR3 length: 13 residues. Between the trimmed V and J ends, which lost 4 bases and 2 bases, there was a span of 9 bases. From germline, CDR1 is SGHRS and CDR2 YFSETQ.

This chain joins TRBV7-2 and TRBJ1-3; D gene uncertain. CDR1 is SGHTA and CDR2 is FQGNSA in the germline V gene. CDR3 length equals 16 residues. Trimming took off 0 bases at V and 2 bases at J, with 11 bases between the two ends. The DNA for the CDR3 is TGTGCCAGCAGCTTAGCTCGCGGAAAAACTGGAAACACCATATATTTT. It is translated as CASSLARGKTGNTIYF.

The chain links TRBV2 to TRBJ1-4; the D gene is possibly TRBD1 (6 bases). V was shortened by 6 bases and J by 5 bases, with 13 bases between the two germline ends. The CDR3 runs to 14 residues. Germline V gene lookup returns CDR1 SNHLY and CDR2 FYNNEI. As DNA, the CDR3 is TGTGCCAGCAGGCCGGACAGCACAAATGAAAAACTGTTTTTT. Protein product: CASRPDSTNEKLFF. Full variable domain (outside the CDR3, taken from reference TRBV2 and TRBJ1-4): EPEVTQTPSHQVTQMGQEVILRCVPISNHLYFYWYRQILGQKVEFLVSFYNNEISEKSEIFDDQFSVERPDGSNFTLKIRSTKLEDSAMYFCASRPDSTNEKLFFGSGTQLSVL.

The chain recombines TRBV4-2 with TRBJ1-1, with 7 positions matching TRBD1. The junction had 10 bases not matched to a gene; V was cut back by 4 bases and J by 2 bases. The CDR3 contains 16 residues. Germline values: CDR1 LGHNA, CDR2 YNFKEQ. The CDR3 sequence is CASSLLTGRHNTEAFF. As DNA, the CDR3 is TGTGCCAGCAGCCTACTGACAGGGCGGCATAACACTGAAGCTTTCTTT.

The chain is built from TRBV18 and TRBJ1-3; 8 bases are a match to TRBD1. After removal of 2 bases from V and 0 bases from J, the junction contained 12 bases not matched to a gene. Per the germline V gene, CDR1 is KGHSH and CDR2 is LQKENI. The CDR3 is made up of 19 amino acids. This CDR3 reads CASSPRSGGQPISGNTIYF. CDR3 nucleotide sequence: TGTGCCAGCTCACCAAGGTCAGGGGGCCAACCAATCTCTGGAAACACCATATATTTT.